This TCR beta chain was retrieved from a study of CD8 T cells in Susac syndrome. With random hexamers, reverse transcription was performed on about 0.5 to 1 ug of RNA. TCRdb re-analysed the immunoSEQ multiplex PCR reads in MiXCR, keeping a single row per CDR3 protein. This table has 330,000 or so distinct CDR3 sequences, about 91% appearing once. There are 15 residues in the CDR3. CDR1 and CDR2 from the germline V gene are ENHRY and SYGVKD. V lost 4 bases to trimming and J lost 5 bases; unmatched junction nucleotides: 6. The chain uses TRBV10-3 and TRBJ2-7, with TRBD1 identical over 12 bases. The clonotype was recovered from a human donor with multiple sclerosis. Sequencing was carried out using CD8+ T cells from PBMCs. CDR3 sequence (DNA): TGTGCCATCAGTGGGCCCGGGACAGGGGGCGACGAGCAGTACTTC. This gives the protein CAISGPGTGGDEQYF.